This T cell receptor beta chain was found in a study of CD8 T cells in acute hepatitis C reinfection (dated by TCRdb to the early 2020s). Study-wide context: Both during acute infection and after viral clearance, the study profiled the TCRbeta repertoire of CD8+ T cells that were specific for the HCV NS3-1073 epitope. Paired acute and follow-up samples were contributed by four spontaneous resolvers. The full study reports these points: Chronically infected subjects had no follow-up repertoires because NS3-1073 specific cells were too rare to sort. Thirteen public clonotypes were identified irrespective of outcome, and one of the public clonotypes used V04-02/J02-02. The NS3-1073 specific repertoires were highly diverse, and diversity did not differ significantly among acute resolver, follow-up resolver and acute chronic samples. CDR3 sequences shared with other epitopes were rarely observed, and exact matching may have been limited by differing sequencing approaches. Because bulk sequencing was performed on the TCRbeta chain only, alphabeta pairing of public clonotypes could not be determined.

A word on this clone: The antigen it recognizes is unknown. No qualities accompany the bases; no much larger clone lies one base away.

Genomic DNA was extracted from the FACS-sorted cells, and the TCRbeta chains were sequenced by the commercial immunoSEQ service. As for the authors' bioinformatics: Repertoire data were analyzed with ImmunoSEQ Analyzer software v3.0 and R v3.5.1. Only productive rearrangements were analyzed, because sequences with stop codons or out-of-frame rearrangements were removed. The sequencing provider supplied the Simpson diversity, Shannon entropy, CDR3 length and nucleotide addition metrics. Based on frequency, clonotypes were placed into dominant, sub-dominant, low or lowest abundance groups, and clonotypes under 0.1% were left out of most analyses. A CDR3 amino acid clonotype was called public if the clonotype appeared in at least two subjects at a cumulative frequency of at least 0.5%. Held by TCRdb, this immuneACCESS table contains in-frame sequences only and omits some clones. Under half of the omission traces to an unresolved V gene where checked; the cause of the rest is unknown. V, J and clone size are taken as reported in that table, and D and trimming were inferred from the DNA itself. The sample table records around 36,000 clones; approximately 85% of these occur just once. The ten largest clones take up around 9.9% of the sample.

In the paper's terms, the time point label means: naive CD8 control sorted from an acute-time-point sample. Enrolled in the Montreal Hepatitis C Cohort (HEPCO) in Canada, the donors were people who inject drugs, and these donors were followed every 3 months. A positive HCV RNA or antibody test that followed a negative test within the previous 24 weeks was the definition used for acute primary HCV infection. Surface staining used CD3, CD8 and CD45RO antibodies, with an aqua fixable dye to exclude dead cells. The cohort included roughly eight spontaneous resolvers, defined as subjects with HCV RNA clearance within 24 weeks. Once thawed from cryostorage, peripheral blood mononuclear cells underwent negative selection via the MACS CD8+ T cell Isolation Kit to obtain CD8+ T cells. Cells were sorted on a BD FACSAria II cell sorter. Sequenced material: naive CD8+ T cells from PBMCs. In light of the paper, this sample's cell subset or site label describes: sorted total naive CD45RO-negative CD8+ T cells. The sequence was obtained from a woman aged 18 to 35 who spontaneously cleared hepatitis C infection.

The CDR3 region reads CASSQARRNYEQYF. The DNA sequence is as follows: TGTGCCAGCAGCCAGGCTCGCAGAAACTACGAGCAGTACTTC. This chain is built from TRBV7-8 and TRBJ2-7; no D gene can be assigned with confidence. Trimming costs V 5 bases and J 3 bases, and their ends lie 14 bases apart. Its CDR3 holds 14 amino acids, cysteine through phenylalanine. Left in the record is the CDR3 DNA by itself, 42 bases read in frame from the first base. Taken from the germline V gene, the CDR1 and CDR2 loops are SGHVS and FQNEAQ.